This TCR beta chain was observed in a study of CD8+ T cells in alopecia areata. Germline V CDR1 and CDR2: MNHEY, SVGAGI. V gave up 2 bases and J gave up 3 bases, with 8 bases separating them. The CDR3 spans 13 residues. cDNA serving as the sequencing template came from extracted, reverse transcribed RNA. Sequencing was performed with immunoSEQ multiplex PCR; in TCRdb, only in-frame clones are kept and a portion is missing. The table lists around 110,000 clones, over 80% of them singletons. Treatment indicated: oral pan-JAK inhibitor, 5-10 mg twice daily. Sequencing was performed on CD8+ T cells sorted from blood, taken at week 24, from a patient treated with tofacitinib. The receptor's source is a human donor with alopecia areata. The chain is built from TRBV6-5 and TRBJ2-7; a weak D match, TRBD2 (6 bases). The CDR3, as DNA: TGTGCCAGCAGTTACGGGGGACTCTACGAGCAGTACTTC. As protein: CASSYGGLYEQYF.